Below are 13 T cell receptor beta chains sequenced from a single sample in a study of T cells in Graves' hyperthyroidism and ophthalmopathy. Using RNA transcripts as the source, TCR beta CDR3 regions were amplified. A set of HTBI primers served as the primers for a first-round RT-PCR of the TCR CDR3. TCRdb recomputed calls from the multiplex PCR reads with MiXCR, one row per CDR3 protein. The sample shows some 320,000 distinct CDR3 sequences, roughly 13% of them seen only once. The specimen sequenced was blood. These TCRs come from a woman aged 40 to 49 with Graves' ophthalmopathy.

This clonotype was observed a handful of times. The rearrangement joins TRBV5-1 to TRBJ1-6, with D uncertain. V was shortened by 0 bases and J by 8 bases, with 12 bases between the two germline ends. The CDR3 has 15 residues. The germline V gene has CDR1 SGHRS and CDR2 YFSETQ. The chain's CDR3 is CASSLDGRTDSPLHF. DNA for the CDR3: TGCGCCAGCAGCTTGGATGGGAGGACGGATTCACCCCTCCACTTT.

The chain recombines TRBV11-2 with TRBJ2-1, with TRBD2 matching 9 bases. Germline V gene sequence: CDR1 SGHAT, CDR2 FQNNGV. After removal of 6 bases from V and 12 bases from J, the junction contained 9 bases not matched to a gene. The CDR3 covers 13 residues. The CDR3 DNA follows: TGTGCCAGCAGAACATCTGGACTAGCGCGGCAGTTCTTC. This gives the protein CASRTSGLARQFF.

This clonotype was detected ten times or more. V gene TRBV12-3 or TRBV12-4 combines with J gene TRBJ1-2; TRBD1 aligns across 9 bases. Trimming cost V 7 bases and J 8 bases; bases outside gene matches: 5. The CDR3 is 12 residues long. The CDR3, as DNA: TGTGCCAGCACTCCGACAGGGGGAGGCTACACCTTC. It encodes CASTPTGGGYTF.

This clonotype appeared many times. The rearrangement links TRBV28 to TRBJ2-1; D gene ambiguous. The V gene's germline CDR1 is MDHEN and CDR2 SYDVKM. CDR3 size: 15 residues. V gave up 4 bases and J gave up 4 bases, with 14 bases separating them. This CDR3 reads CASSSSRLGYNEQFF. CDR3 in DNA: TGTGCCAGCAGTTCCTCTAGATTGGGGTACAATGAGCAGTTCTTC.

In its sample, this clonotype was seen a few times. J is TRBJ1-3 and V is TRBV3-1, with D perhaps TRBD1 (5 bases). V was cut by 1 base and J by 4 bases, with 11 bases left in between. The CDR3 covers 15 residues. Germline V gives CDR1 LGHDT, CDR2 YNNKEL (reference sequence). This CDR3 reads CASSQVGPLGNTIYF. The CDR3, as DNA: TGTGCCAGCAGCCAAGTGGGGCCCCTCGGAAACACCATATATTTT.

In its sample, this clonotype was seen a few times. The chain uses TRBV7-2 and TRBJ2-2; possible D gene TRBD1, 6 bases. From germline, CDR1 is SGHTA and CDR2 FQGNSA. V lost 3 bases, J lost 6 bases, and 17 bases lay in between. CDR3 length: 16 residues. The chain's CDR3 is CASSFLPLTGSGELFF. Written as DNA, the CDR3 is TGTGCCAGCAGCTTCCTCCCACTAACAGGGTCCGGGGAGCTGTTTTTT.

This clonotype was seen repeatedly, ten times or more. J is TRBJ2-1 and V is TRBV19; 12 bases match TRBD2. Germline V gene lookup returns CDR1 LNHDA and CDR2 SQIVND (reference sequence). The CDR3 loop spans 16 amino acids. With 5 bases clipped from V and 3 bases from J, the junction kept 5 bases outside the gene matches. In DNA form, the CDR3 reads TGTGCCAGTAGTGCCTGGACTAGCGGGATCTACAATGAGCAGTTCTTC. Protein: CASSAWTSGIYNEQFF.

This clonotype was counted at least ten times. The V gene is TRBV28, the J gene TRBJ1-5; no clear D gene. Germline assignment: CDR1 MDHEN and CDR2 SYDVKM. CDR3 size: 11 residues. Deletions cut 10 bases from V and 2 bases from J, with 6 bases between. The CDR3 DNA follows: TGTGCCACTAAGGGCAATCAGCCCCAGCATTTT. This sequence encodes CATKGNQPQHF.

This clonotype has at least ten counts. V usage is TRBV12-3 or TRBV12-4 and J usage is TRBJ1-5, with a tentative D call TRBD1 (5 bases). V was pared by 5 bases and J by 6 bases, with 14 bases between. The length of the CDR3 is 14 residues. CDR3 protein: CASSLIVGGQPQHF. The CDR3 region has the DNA TGTGCCAGCAGTCTTATCGTGGGGGGTCAGCCCCAGCATTTT.

This rearrangement joins TRBV18 to TRBJ1-1, with TRBD1 as a possible D gene (6 bases). Trimming shortened V by 2 bases and J by 1 base, and 11 bases separated the two germline ends. CDR3 length equals 15 residues. The germline CDR1 and CDR2 sequences are KGHSH and LQKENI. CDR3 DNA sequence: TGTGCCAGCTCACCAAAGCAGGGGACGAACACTGAAGCTTTCTTT. Amino acids: CASSPKQGTNTEAFF.

This clonotype was seen a few times. The gene calls are TRBV30 and TRBJ2-3; perhaps TRBD2 as D (5 bases). This CDR3 spans 13 amino acids. V was pared by 4 bases and J by 2 bases, with 10 bases between. From germline, CDR1 is GTSNPN and CDR2 SVGIG (reference sequence). The CDR3 reads CAWKRDNTDTQYF. The CDR3 DNA reads as TGTGCCTGGAAACGGGATAACACAGATACGCAGTATTTT.

This clonotype appeared many times. This chain uses TRBV6-2 or TRBV6-3 with TRBJ1-2; 7 positions match TRBD1. This CDR3 comprises 16 residues. Trimming cost V 1 base and J 0 bases; bases outside gene matches: 5. Germline-derived CDR1 and CDR2 are MNHEY and SVGEGT. CDR3: CASSYLLGTANYGYTF. The CDR3 DNA sequence: TGTGCCAGCAGTTACTTGCTAGGGACAGCTAACTATGGCTACACCTTC.

The V call is TRBV3-1, the J call TRBJ1-4; 8 positions match TRBD1. Germline values: CDR1 LGHDT, CDR2 YNNKEL (reference sequence). The CDR3 runs 14 residues. Losses at the gene ends were 3 bases for V and 7 bases for J; bases not matched to a gene: 4. The CDR3, as DNA: TGTGCCAGCAGCCAGACAGGGGCGATTGAAAAACTGTTTTTT. Translating it yields CASSQTGAIEKLFF.